Below, 18 T cell receptor beta chains from the same sample are listed, as sequenced in a study of PD-1 blockade in classical Hodgkin lymphoma. Sequenced by immunoSEQ multiplex PCR; TCRdb stores in-frame clones only, minus some. The table records about 29,000 clones, 78% of them present only once. Each patient relapsed following autologous stem cell transplantation, and prior brentuximab vedotin exposure differed. Sequenced material: peripheral blood mononuclear cells (PBMCs), taken before the second cycle of nivolumab. The receptors were gathered from a human donor with classical Hodgkin lymphoma.

The gene calls are TRBV29-1 and TRBJ1-1; D perhaps matches TRBD1 (6 bases). This CDR3 contains 14 residues. Trimming cost V 6 bases and J 7 bases, with 21 bases left between them. Per the germline V gene, CDR1 is SQVTM and CDR2 is ANQGSEA. The CDR3 spells CSVPIGAGDLEAFF. CDR3 DNA: TGCAGCGTCCCCATCGGAGCAGGGGACCTTGAAGCTTTCTTT.

This rearrangement joins TRBV30 to TRBJ2-1; 10 nucleotides align to TRBD2. CDR3 length equals 15 residues. Germline CDR1 and CDR2: GTSNPN and SVGIG (reference sequence). Germline trimming cut 0 bases from V and 4 bases from J; bases unmatched to any gene: 3. The DNA for the CDR3 is TGTGCCTGGAGTGTAGCGGGGGGGCGGTACAATGAGCAGTTCTTC. This codes for CAWSVAGGRYNEQFF.

The chain has TRBV19 and TRBJ2-1, with 8 positions matching TRBD1. Trimming cost V 4 bases and J 7 bases; bases outside gene matches: 3. The germline gives CDR1 LNHDA, CDR2 SQIVND (reference sequence). The CDR3 consists of 13 residues. CDR3 residues: CASSRTGGNEQFF. The DNA of the CDR3 is TGTGCCAGTAGTAGAACAGGGGGGAATGAGCAGTTCTTC.

This chain uses TRBV5-5 with TRBJ2-5; a possible D gene is TRBD1 (6 bases). Germline V CDR1 and CDR2: SGHKS, YYEKEE (reference sequence). CDR3 size: 13 residues. Between the trimmed V and J ends, which lost 1 base and 3 bases, there was a span of 7 bases. CDR3 sequence: CASSLTGKETQYF. Here the CDR3 DNA reads TGTGCCAGCAGCTTGACAGGGAAAGAGACCCAGTACTTC.

This rearrangement joins TRBV18 to TRBJ1-1, with 7 positions matching TRBD1. The germline CDR1 and CDR2 sequences are KGHSH and LQKENI. V gave up 6 bases and J gave up 5 bases; unmatched junction bases: 9. This CDR3 has 14 amino acids. DNA of the CDR3: TGTGCCAGCTCGGAAGGGACAGCATGGACTGAAGCTTTCTTT. As protein: CASSEGTAWTEAFF.

This clone was counted between two and nine times. The rearrangement links TRBV15 to TRBJ2-1, with 10 bases lining up with TRBD2. V shed 3 bases, J shed 10 bases, and the junction held 3 bases outside the gene matches. Germline CDR1 LNHNV, CDR2 YYDKDF (reference sequence). The CDR3 contains 13 residues. CDR3 sequence reads: CATSSLAGEEQFF. The CDR3 coding sequence is TGTGCCACCAGCAGTCTAGCGGGGGAAGAGCAGTTCTTC. The full variable domain, completed using reference TRBV15 and TRBJ2-1, is DAMVIQNPRYQVTQFGKPVTLSCSQTLNHNVMYWYQQKSSQAPKLLFHYYDKDFNNEADTPDNFQSRRPNTSFCFLDIRSPGLGDTAMYLCATSSLAGEEQFFGPGTRLTVL.

The CDR3, as DNA: TGTGCCAGCAGCCGAGGGGACAGGGCCGGAACTGAAGCTTTCTTT. It is translated as CASSRGDRAGTEAFF. This chain joins TRBV7-6 and TRBJ1-1, with 9 bases aligning to TRBD1. The germline V gene encodes CDR1 SGHVS and CDR2 FNYEAQ. The CDR3 contains 15 residues. V lost 5 bases and J lost 5; bases outside the gene matches: 9.

This chain links TRBV10-3 with TRBJ2-6; TRBD1 matches at 7 bases. Germline loops: CDR1 ENHRY, CDR2 SYGVKD. The CDR3 is 15 residues long. After removal of 6 bases from V and 1 base from J, the junction contained 3 bases not matched to a gene. CDR3 in amino acids: CAISTGVSGANVLTF. The CDR3, as DNA: TGTGCCATCAGCACAGGGGTTTCTGGGGCCAACGTCCTGACTTTC.

The chain links TRBV5-4 to TRBJ1-1; D call uncertain. Germline loops: CDR1 SGHNT, CDR2 YYREEE (reference sequence). The CDR3 loop spans 13 amino acids. Between the trimmed V and J ends, which lost 2 bases and 1 base, there was a span of 6 bases. The DNA for the CDR3 is TGTGCCAGCAGCTTTAATCGGAACACTGAAGCTTTCTTT. As protein: CASSFNRNTEAFF.

J is TRBJ1-2 and V is TRBV11-2; 7 bases line up with TRBD1. This CDR3 has 13 residues. Per the germline V gene, CDR1 is SGHAT and CDR2 is FQNNGV. Trimming cost V 5 bases and J 8 bases; bases outside gene matches: 8. CDR3 nucleotides: TGTGCCAGCAGCCCGGGGAGGGGGCAAGGCTACACCTTC. Its protein product is CASSPGRGQGYTF.

With respect to this clone: Sequence at one end of the junction differs from germline and may be a read error. The chain couples TRBV5-6 to TRBJ1-1; weak D call: TRBD1 (5 bases). This CDR3 comprises 13 residues. From germline, CDR1 is SGHDT and CDR2 YYEEEE. The CDR3 is CASRLGGGTEAFF. DNA of the CDR3: TGTGCCAGCAGGTTGGGTGGGGGTACTGAAGCTTTCTTT.

The rearrangement links TRBV6-1 to TRBJ1-4; 11 positions match TRBD1. The CDR3 runs to 15 residues. With 6 bases clipped from V and 6 bases from J, the junction kept 6 bases outside the gene matches. The germline V gene encodes CDR1 MNHNS and CDR2 SASEGT. The CDR3 nucleotides read TGTGCCAGCAGAGGGACAGGGGGATGGGATGAAAAACTGTTTTTT. Its translation is CASRGTGGWDEKLFF.

V and J are TRBV18 and TRBJ1-5; D is ambiguous. The V end was cut by 3 bases, the J end by 5 bases, with 14 bases between. The CDR3 runs to 15 residues. Germline CDR1 KGHSH, CDR2 LQKENI. CDR3 protein: CASSPGPKEDQPQHF. For the CDR3, the DNA is TGTGCCAGCTCACCCGGACCGAAAGAGGATCAGCCCCAGCATTTT.

This CDR3 is CASSEEVYNSPLHF. Written as DNA, the CDR3 is TGTGCCAGCTCCGAGGAGGTCTATAATTCACCCCTCCACTTT. The chain carries TRBV7-2 and TRBJ1-6; D unresolved. The CDR3 contains 14 residues. V was cut by 8 bases and J by 3 bases, with 11 bases left in between. CDR1 is SGHTA and CDR2 is FQGNSA in the germline V gene. The variable domain in full, with the rest retrieved from reference TRBV7-2 and TRBJ1-6, is GAGVSQSPSNKVTEKGKDVELRCDPISGHTALYWYRQSLGQGLEFLIYFQGNSAPDKSGLPSDRFSAERTGGSVSTLTIQRTQQEDSAVYLCASSEEVYNSPLHFGNGTRLTVT.

The J gene is TRBJ1-4, the V gene TRBV7-2; 7 bases map to TRBD1. The CDR3 totals 14 residues. The J segment lost 8 bases and the V segment lost 5 bases, leaving 8 bases of the junction unmatched. Germline V lookup: CDR1 SGHTA, CDR2 FQGNSA. The CDR3 here is CASSPTGQSEKLFF. The CDR3 DNA reads as TGTGCCAGCAGCCCCACGGGACAGAGCGAAAAACTGTTTTTT.

This sequence joins TRBV11-3 and TRBJ2-7; TRBD1 matches 11 bases. V dropped 4 bases and J dropped 4; count of bases not matched to a gene: 3. Germline V gene lookup returns CDR1 SGHNT and CDR2 YENEEA. The CDR3 runs 14 residues. The chain's CDR3 is CASSSGQGDYEQYF. CDR3 DNA: TGTGCCAGCAGCTCGGGACAGGGGGATTACGAGCAGTACTTC.

This chain connects TRBV19 to TRBJ2-1, with 8 positions matching TRBD2. Trimming at V came to 8 bases and at J to 4 bases, leaving 4 bases not matched to a gene. Looked up from germline, CDR1 is LNHDA and CDR2 is SQIVND (reference sequence). The CDR3 extends over 13 amino acids. CDR3 sequence reads: CASLAGGYNEQFF. The CDR3 DNA is TGTGCCAGTCTGGCGGGGGGTTACAATGAGCAGTTCTTC. Supplemented by reference TRBV19 and TRBJ2-1, the full variable domain reads DGGITQSPKYLFRKEGQNVTLSCEQNLNHDAMYWYRQDPGQGLRLIYYSQIVNDFQKGDIAEGYSVSREKKESFPLTVTSAQKNPTAFYLCASLAGGYNEQFFGPGTRLTVL.

Turning to this clone: At one boundary the junction diverges from the germline segment, which might be a read error. V usage is TRBV27 and J usage is TRBJ2-1, with TRBD1 matching 9 bases. CDR3 length: 13 amino acids. Germline V CDR1 and CDR2: MNHEY, SMNVEV (reference sequence). The CDR3, as DNA: TGTGCCAGCGGACAGGGGTCCTTCAATGAGCAGTTCTTC. This codes for CASGQGSFNEQFF.